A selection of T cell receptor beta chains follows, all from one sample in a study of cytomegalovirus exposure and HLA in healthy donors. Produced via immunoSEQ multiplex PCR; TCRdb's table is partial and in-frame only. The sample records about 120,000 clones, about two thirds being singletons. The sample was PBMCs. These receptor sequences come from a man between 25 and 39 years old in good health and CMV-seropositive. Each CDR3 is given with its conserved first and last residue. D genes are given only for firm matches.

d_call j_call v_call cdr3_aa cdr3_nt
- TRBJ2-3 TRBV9 CASSLESRGPNTQYF TGTGCCAGCAGTTTGGAGTCGCGGGGGCCGAATACGCAGTATTTT
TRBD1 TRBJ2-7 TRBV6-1 CASSRQGSYEQYF TGTGCCAGCAGTCGACAGGGATCCTACGAGCAGTACTTC
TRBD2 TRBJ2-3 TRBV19 CASSIWPRLAGGTDTQYF TGTGCCAGTAGTATATGGCCACGGCTAGCGGGGGGAACAGATACGCAGTATTTT
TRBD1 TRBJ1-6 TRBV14 CASSPWTGGGSPLHF TGTGCCAGCAGCCCCTGGACAGGGGGCGGCTCACCCCTCCACTTT
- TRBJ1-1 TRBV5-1 CASSLGQGSDTEAFF TGCGCCAGCAGCTTGGGGCAGGGTTCCGACACTGAAGCTTTCTTT
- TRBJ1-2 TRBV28 CASSLYGSYGYTF TGTGCCAGCAGTTTATACGGTTCCTATGGCTACACCTTC
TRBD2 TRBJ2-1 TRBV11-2 CASSQRGGYNEQFF TGTGCCAGCAGTCAGCGGGGAGGTTACAATGAGCAGTTCTTC
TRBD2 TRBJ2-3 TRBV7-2 CASSSRLAGTDTQYF TGTGCCAGCAGCTCCCGACTAGCGGGCACAGATACGCAGTATTTT
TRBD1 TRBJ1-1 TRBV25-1 CASSQQGITEAFF TGTGCCAGCAGCCAACAGGGGATCACTGAAGCTTTCTTT
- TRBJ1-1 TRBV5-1 CASSLDRENTEAFF TGCGCCAGCAGCTTGGATCGGGAAAACACTGAAGCTTTCTTT
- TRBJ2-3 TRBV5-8 CASPIPPRTVLTDTQYF TGTGCCAGCCCAATACCCCCCCGGACAGTATTAACAGATACGCAGTATTTT